The next 14 T cell receptor beta chains were all read from a single sample in a study of shared clonotypes between healthy human individuals. CD8 cells regarded as naive lacked CD45RO, were positively chosen for CCR7, and omitted terminally differentiated effector memory CD45RA+ cells. The method was immunoSEQ multiplex PCR; TCRdb's version includes in-frame clones alone and lacks a portion of them. The data contain about 820,000 clones, around 92% of them singletons. The sample was naive CD8+ T cells sorted from blood. The receptors shown here come from a man aged 30 to 45 in good health.

This chain joins TRBV2 and TRBJ2-1; 8 positions match TRBD2. CDR1 SNHLY and CDR2 FYNNEI come from the germline V gene. J lost 6 bases, V lost 6 bases, and 10 bases had no gene match. The CDR3 consists of 15 residues. The CDR3 DNA is TGTGCCAGCAGGCCCTCAGCGGGAGTAGTCAATGAGCAGTTCTTC. Translating it yields CASRPSAGVVNEQFF. The full variable domain, its missing parts supplied by reference TRBV2 and TRBJ2-1, is EPEVTQTPSHQVTQMGQEVILRCVPISNHLYFYWYRQILGQKVEFLVSFYNNEISEKSEIFDDQFSVERPDGSNFTLKIRSTKLEDSAMYFCASRPSAGVVNEQFFGPGTRLTVL.

The V and J genes are TRBV2 and TRBJ2-1; 11 positions agree with TRBD2. The V gene end was trimmed by 5 bases and the J gene end by 7 bases; junction bases not matched to a gene: 10. Germline CDR1 is SNHLY and CDR2 is FYNNEI. This CDR3 is 16 amino acids long. The DNA of the CDR3 is TGTGCCAGCAGTAGACTAGCGGGACAGGTGGGAAATGAGCAGTTCTTC. Amino acid sequence: CASSRLAGQVGNEQFF.

Of note for this clone: Other DNA variants within this sample encode the same CDR3. V and J are TRBV7-9 and TRBJ2-7, with 7 bases matching TRBD1. Germline-derived CDR1 and CDR2 are SEHNR and FQNEAQ (reference sequence). V shed 5 bases, J shed 2 bases, and the junction held 6 bases outside the gene matches. The CDR3 spans 14 residues. The CDR3 loop is CASSPRTGPYEQYF. In DNA form, the CDR3 reads TGTGCCAGCAGCCCACGGACAGGACCCTACGAGCAGTACTTC.

The chain carries TRBV27 and TRBJ2-3; 12 bases agree with TRBD1. This CDR3 has 17 residues. Per germline, CDR1 MNHEY and CDR2 SMNVEV (reference sequence). The trim removed 3 bases at V and 2 bases at J, leaving 6 bases unmatched. Here the CDR3 reads CASSLSGQGANTDTQYF. Written as DNA, the CDR3 is TGTGCCAGCAGTTTGTCGGGACAGGGGGCTAACACAGATACGCAGTATTTT.

The chain has TRBV7-9 and TRBJ1-5; 8 bases align to TRBD1. V was clipped by 4 bases and J by 0 bases; unmatched bases: 8. CDR3 length: 17 amino acids. In germline, CDR1 is SEHNR, CDR2 FQNEAQ (reference sequence). DNA of the CDR3: TGTGCCAGCAGCTCAGGGGGCGAGTCGGTTAGCAATCAGCCCCAGCATTTT. Translation: CASSSGGESVSNQPQHF. The variable domain in full, with the rest retrieved from reference TRBV7-9 and TRBJ1-5, is DTGVSQNPRHKITKRGQNVTFRCDPISEHNRLYWYRQTLGQGPEFLTYFQNEAQLEKSRLLSDRFSAERPKGSFSTLEIQRTEQGDSAMYLCASSSGGESVSNQPQHFGDGTRLSIL.

This sequence joins TRBV7-9 and TRBJ2-1, with D possibly TRBD2 on 5 matching bases. Trimming shortened V by 5 bases and J by 6 bases, and 17 bases separated the two germline ends. CDR3 length: 15 amino acids. Per the germline V gene, CDR1 is SEHNR and CDR2 is FQNEAQ (reference sequence). CDR3 protein: CASSPDGLMANEQFF. The CDR3 bases are TGTGCCAGCAGCCCGGACGGACTGATGGCCAATGAGCAGTTCTTC.

This chain connects TRBV27 to TRBJ2-1; 9 bases match TRBD2. Trimming cost V 2 bases and J 3 bases; bases outside gene matches: 5. This CDR3 has 16 amino acids. Germline V lookup: CDR1 MNHEY, CDR2 SMNVEV (reference sequence). CDR3 sequence: CASSLTPSGIYNEQFF. Written as DNA, the CDR3 is TGTGCCAGCAGTTTAACGCCTAGCGGGATCTACAATGAGCAGTTCTTC.

The chain combines TRBV9 with TRBJ1-2; 12 positions match TRBD1. V lost 4 bases and J lost 8; bases outside the gene matches: 6. CDR1 SGDLS and CDR2 YYNGEE come from the germline V gene. This CDR3 is built from 14 residues. This CDR3 reads CASSTRDRGHGYTF. The CDR3 DNA reads TGTGCCAGCAGCACCCGGGACAGGGGGCACGGCTACACCTTC.

J is TRBJ1-5 and V is TRBV21-1. TRBV21-1 is reported as a pseudogene. CDR3 length: 13 residues. The DNA of the CDR3 is TGTGCCAGCAGCAAAGAGAGGAAACAGCCCCAGCATTTT. Protein product: CASSKERKQPQHF.

The V and J genes are TRBV6-6 and TRBJ1-4, with D unclear. The CDR3 loop spans 16 amino acids. The germline V gene encodes CDR1 MNHNY and CDR2 SVGAGI (reference sequence). V lost 10 bases and J 7 bases, leaving 25 bases between the germline ends. The DNA of the CDR3 is TGTGCCACCCAGCCAAGGTGGGGTGGGGTGCTTGAAAAACTGTTTTTT. Amino acid sequence: CATQPRWGGVLEKLFF.

The genes are TRBV11-2 and TRBJ2-3; 7 bases line up with TRBD1. CDR3 length: 19 residues. The germline V gene has CDR1 SGHAT and CDR2 FQNNGV. V was pared by 4 bases and J by 2 bases, with 18 bases of the junction left unmatched. CDR3 in amino acids: CASSSKSPGTVPSTDTQYF. CDR3 nucleotides: TGTGCCAGCAGCTCAAAATCACCCGGGACAGTACCATCCACAGATACGCAGTATTTT. The variable domain in full, with the rest retrieved from reference TRBV11-2 and TRBJ2-3, is EAGVAQSPRYKIIEKRQSVAFWCNPISGHATLYWYQQILGQGPKLLIQFQNNGVVDDSQLPKDRFSAERLKGVDSTLKIQPAKLEDSAVYLCASSSKSPGTVPSTDTQYFGPGTRLTVL.

This rearrangement joins TRBV7-9 to TRBJ2-1; D possibly corresponds to TRBD1 (5 bases). The CDR3 spans 16 residues. The ends were cut back, 4 bases at V and 5 bases at J, with 18 bases in the middle. Germline V CDR1 and CDR2: SEHNR, FQNEAQ (reference sequence). The CDR3 DNA reads TGTGCCAGCAGCTCCTCCCTAATCATGGACAACAATGAGCAGTTCTTC. Its translation: CASSSSLIMDNNEQFF. Combining the CDR3 with reference TRBV7-9 and TRBJ2-1 gives the whole variable domain DTGVSQNPRHKITKRGQNVTFRCDPISEHNRLYWYRQTLGQGPEFLTYFQNEAQLEKSRLLSDRFSAERPKGSFSTLEIQRTEQGDSAMYLCASSSSLIMDNNEQFFGPGTRLTVL.

The chain joins TRBV27 to TRBJ2-6; TRBD1 aligns across 7 bases. The J segment lost 0 bases and the V segment lost 8 bases, leaving 7 bases of the junction unmatched. Germline-derived CDR1 and CDR2 are MNHEY and SMNVEV (reference sequence). The CDR3 extends over 16 amino acids. Here the CDR3 reads CASAGQASSGANVLTF. The CDR3 DNA follows: TGTGCCAGCGCCGGACAGGCCAGCTCTGGGGCCAACGTCCTGACTTTC.

The rearrangement joins TRBV6-6 to TRBJ2-7; 7 nucleotides align to TRBD2. V shed 10 bases, J shed 5 bases, and the junction held 17 bases outside the gene matches. CDR1 MNHNY and CDR2 SVGAGI come from the germline V gene (reference sequence). The CDR3 extends over 15 amino acids. The CDR3 region has the DNA TGTGCCACCGACGCCGCTAGAGGACTAGTACACGAGCAGTACTTC. This encodes CATDAARGLVHEQYF.